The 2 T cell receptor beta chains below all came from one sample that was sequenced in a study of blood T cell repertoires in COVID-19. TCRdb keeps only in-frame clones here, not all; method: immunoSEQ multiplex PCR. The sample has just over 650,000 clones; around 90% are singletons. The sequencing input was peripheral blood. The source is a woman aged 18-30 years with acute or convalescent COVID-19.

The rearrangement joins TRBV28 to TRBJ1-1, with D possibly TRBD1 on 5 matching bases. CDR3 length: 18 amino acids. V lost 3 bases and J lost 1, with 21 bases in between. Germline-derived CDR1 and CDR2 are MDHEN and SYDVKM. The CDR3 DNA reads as TGTGCCAGCAGTTTGATCGGCCCATTGGGGCCATCGAACACTGAAGCTTTCTTT. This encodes CASSLIGPLGPSNTEAFF. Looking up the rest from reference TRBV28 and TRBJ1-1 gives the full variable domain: DVKVTQSSRYLVKRTGEKVFLECVQDMDHENMFWYRQDPGLGLRLIYFSYDVKMKEKGDIPEGYSVSREKKERFSLILESASTNQTSMYLCASSLIGPLGPSNTEAFFGQGTRLTVV.

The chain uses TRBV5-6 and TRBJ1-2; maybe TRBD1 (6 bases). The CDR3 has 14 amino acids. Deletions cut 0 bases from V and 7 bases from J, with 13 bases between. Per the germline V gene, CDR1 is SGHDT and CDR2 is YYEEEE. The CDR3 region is CASSLDAGAGGYTF. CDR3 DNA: TGTGCCAGCAGCTTGGATGCGGGGGCGGGTGGCTACACCTTC. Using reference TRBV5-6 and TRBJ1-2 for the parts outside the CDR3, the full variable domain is DAGVTQSPTHLIKTRGQQVTLRCSPKSGHDTVSWYQQALGQGPQFIFQYYEEEERQRGNFPDRFSGHQFPNYSSELNVNALLLGDSALYLCASSLDAGAGGYTFGSGTRLTVV.